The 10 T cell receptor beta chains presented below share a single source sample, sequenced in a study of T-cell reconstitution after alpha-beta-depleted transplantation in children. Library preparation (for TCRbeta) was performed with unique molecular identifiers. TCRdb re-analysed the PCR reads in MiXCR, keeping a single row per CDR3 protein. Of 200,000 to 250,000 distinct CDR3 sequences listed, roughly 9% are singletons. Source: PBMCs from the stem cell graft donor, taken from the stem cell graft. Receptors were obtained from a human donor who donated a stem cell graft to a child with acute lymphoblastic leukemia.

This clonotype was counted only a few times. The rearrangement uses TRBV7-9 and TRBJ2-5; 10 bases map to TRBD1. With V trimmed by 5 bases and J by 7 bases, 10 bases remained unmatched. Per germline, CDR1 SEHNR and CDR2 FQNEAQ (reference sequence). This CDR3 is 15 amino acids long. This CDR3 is CASSPAGTGVPTQYF. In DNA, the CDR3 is TGTGCCAGCAGCCCAGCCGGGACAGGGGTTCCGACCCAGTACTTC.

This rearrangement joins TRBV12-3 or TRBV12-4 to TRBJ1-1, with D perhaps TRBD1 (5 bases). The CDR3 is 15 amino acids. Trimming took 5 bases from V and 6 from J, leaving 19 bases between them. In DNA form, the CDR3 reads TGTGCCAGCAGTCAACAGACAGCACGGGGAGCTGAAGCTTTCTTT. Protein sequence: CASSQQTARGAEAFF.

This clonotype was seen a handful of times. CDR3 bases: TGTGCCAGCAGACGGGACGTAGACTCTGGAAACACCATATATTTT. This translates into CASRRDVDSGNTIYF. This sequence joins TRBV12-3 or TRBV12-4 and TRBJ1-3; the D gene is possibly TRBD1 (5 bases). CDR3 length equals 15 residues. V was shortened by 6 bases and J by 0 bases, with 12 bases between the two germline ends.

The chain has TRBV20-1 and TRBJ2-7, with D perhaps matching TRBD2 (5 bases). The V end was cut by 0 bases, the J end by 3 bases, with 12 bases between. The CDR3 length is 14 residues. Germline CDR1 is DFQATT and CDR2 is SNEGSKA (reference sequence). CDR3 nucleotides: TGCAGTGCTAGAGATCTAGTGGCGGGCTACGAGCAGTACTTC. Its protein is CSARDLVAGYEQYF.

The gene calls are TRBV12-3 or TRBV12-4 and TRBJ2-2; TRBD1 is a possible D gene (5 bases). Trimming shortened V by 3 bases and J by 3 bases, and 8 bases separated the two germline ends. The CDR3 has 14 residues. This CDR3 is CASSFQGYTGELFF. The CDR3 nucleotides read TGTGCCAGCAGTTTTCAGGGTTACACCGGGGAGCTGTTTTTT.

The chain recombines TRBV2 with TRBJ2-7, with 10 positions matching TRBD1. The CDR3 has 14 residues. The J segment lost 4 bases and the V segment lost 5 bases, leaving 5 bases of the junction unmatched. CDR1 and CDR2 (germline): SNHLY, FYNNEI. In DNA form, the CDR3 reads TGTGCCAGCAGTACGACAGGGGGCGGTTACGAGCAGTACTTC. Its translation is CASSTTGGGYEQYF.

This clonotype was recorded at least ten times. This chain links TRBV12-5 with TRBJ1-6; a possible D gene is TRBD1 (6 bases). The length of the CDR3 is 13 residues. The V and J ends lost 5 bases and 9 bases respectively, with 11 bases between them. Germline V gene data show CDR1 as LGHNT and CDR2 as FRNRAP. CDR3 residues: CASGVTGFSPLHF. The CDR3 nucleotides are TGTGCTAGTGGTGTAACAGGGTTTTCACCCCTCCACTTT.

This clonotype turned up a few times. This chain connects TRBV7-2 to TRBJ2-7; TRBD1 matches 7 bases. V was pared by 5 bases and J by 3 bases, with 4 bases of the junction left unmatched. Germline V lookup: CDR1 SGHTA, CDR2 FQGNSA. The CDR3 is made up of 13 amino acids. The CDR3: CASSIWDSYEQYF. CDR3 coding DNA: TGTGCCAGCAGCATTTGGGACAGCTACGAGCAGTACTTC.

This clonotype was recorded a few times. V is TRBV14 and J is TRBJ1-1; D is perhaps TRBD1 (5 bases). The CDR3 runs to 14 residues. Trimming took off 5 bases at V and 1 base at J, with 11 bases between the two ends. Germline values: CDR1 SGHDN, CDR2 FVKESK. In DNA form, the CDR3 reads TGTGCCAGCAGCTTCGGACACCGGAACACTGAAGCTTTCTTT. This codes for CASSFGHRNTEAFF.

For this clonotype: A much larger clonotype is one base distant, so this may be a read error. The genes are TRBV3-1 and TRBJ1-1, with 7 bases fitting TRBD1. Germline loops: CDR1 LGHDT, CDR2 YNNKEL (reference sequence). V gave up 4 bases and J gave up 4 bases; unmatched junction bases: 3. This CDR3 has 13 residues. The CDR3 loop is CASSRDSSTEAFF. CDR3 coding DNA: TGTGCCAGCAGCCGGGACAGCAGCACTGAAGCTTTCTTT. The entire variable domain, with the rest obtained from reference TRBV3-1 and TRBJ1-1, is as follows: DTAVSQTPKYLVTQMGNDKSIKCEQNLGHDTMYWYKQDSKKFLKIMFSYNNKELIINETVPNRFSPKSPDKAHLNLHINSLELGDSAVYFCASSRDSSTEAFFGQGTRLTVV.